Listed here are 2 T cell receptor beta chains from one sample, sequenced in a study of blood T cell repertoires in COVID-19. Libraries were prepared by immunoSEQ multiplex PCR; TCRdb keeps only in-frame clonotypes and omits some of them. This table has 220,000 or so clones, almost 90% appearing once. The sample was PBMCs or T cells enriched from blood (not recorded which). These receptors all stem from a young man who had been exposed to COVID-19.

In DNA, the CDR3 is TGTGCCAGTGGGGCGGCGGGGGGGCGAGTCAATGAGCAGTTCTTC. Translation: CASGAAGGRVNEQFF. The rearrangement joins TRBV19 to TRBJ2-1; 9 nucleotides match TRBD2. CDR1 LNHDA and CDR2 SQIVND come from the germline V gene (reference sequence). The V segment lost 8 bases and the J segment 6 bases; nucleotides outside the gene matches: 11. This CDR3 region has 15 residues.

V and J are TRBV4-3 and TRBJ1-1; no reliable D call. The CDR3 consists of 12 residues. Germline CDR1 and CDR2: LGHNA and YSLEER. The V end was cut by 3 bases, the J end by 14 bases, with 16 bases between. CDR3 region: CASSQGSTSVFF. CDR3 bases: TGCGCCAGCAGCCAGGGCTCAACTTCAGTCTTCTTT.